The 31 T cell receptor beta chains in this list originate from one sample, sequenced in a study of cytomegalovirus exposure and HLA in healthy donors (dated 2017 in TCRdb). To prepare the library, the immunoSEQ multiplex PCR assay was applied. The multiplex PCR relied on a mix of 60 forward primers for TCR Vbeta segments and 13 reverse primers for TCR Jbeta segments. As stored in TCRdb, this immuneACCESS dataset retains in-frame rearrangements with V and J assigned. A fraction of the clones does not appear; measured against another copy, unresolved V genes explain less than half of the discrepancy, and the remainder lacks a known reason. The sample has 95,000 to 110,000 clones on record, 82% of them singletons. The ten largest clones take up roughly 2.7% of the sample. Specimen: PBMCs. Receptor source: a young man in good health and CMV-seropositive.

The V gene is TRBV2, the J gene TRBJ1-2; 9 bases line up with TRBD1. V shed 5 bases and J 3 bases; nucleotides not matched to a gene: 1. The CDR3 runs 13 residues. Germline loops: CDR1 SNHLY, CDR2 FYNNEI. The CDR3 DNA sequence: TGTGCCAGCAGTAGACAGGGGGACTATGGCTACACCTTC. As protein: CASSRQGDYGYTF.

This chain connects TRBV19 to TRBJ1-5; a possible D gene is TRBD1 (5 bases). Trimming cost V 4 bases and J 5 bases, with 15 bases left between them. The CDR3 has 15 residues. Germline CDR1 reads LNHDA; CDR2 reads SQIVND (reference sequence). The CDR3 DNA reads TGTGCCAGTAGTAATATGGGACGGAGGGATCAGCCCCAGCATTTT. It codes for CASSNMGRRDQPQHF. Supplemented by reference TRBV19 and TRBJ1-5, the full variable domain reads DGGITQSPKYLFRKEGQNVTLSCEQNLNHDAMYWYRQDPGQGLRLIYYSQIVNDFQKGDIAEGYSVSREKKESFPLTVTSAQKNPTAFYLCASSNMGRRDQPQHFGDGTRLSIL.

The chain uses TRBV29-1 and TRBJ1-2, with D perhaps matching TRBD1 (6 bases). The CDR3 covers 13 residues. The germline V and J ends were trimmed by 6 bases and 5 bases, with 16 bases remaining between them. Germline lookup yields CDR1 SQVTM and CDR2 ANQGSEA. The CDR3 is CSVAEGVGYGYTF. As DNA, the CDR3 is TGCAGCGTCGCCGAGGGGGTAGGGTATGGCTACACCTTC.

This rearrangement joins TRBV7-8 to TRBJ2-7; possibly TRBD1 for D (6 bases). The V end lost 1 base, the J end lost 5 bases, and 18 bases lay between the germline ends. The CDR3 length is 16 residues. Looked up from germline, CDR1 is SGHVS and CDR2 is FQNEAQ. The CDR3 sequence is CASSLEQGLVRDEQYF. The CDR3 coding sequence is TGTGCCAGCAGCTTAGAACAGGGTTTGGTCCGGGACGAGCAGTACTTC.

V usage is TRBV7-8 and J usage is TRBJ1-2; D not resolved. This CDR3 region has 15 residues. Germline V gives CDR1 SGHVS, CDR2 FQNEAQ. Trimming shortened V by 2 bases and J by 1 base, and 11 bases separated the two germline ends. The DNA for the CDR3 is TGTGCCAGCAGCTTAACCCAGGAATTTAACTATGGCTACACCTTC. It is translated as CASSLTQEFNYGYTF.

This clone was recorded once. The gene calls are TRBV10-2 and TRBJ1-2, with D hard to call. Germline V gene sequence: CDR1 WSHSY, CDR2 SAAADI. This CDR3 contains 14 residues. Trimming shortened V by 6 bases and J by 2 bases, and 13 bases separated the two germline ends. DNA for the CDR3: TGCGCCAGCAGACAGACCGGCCAAAACTATGGCTACACCTTC. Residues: CASRQTGQNYGYTF.

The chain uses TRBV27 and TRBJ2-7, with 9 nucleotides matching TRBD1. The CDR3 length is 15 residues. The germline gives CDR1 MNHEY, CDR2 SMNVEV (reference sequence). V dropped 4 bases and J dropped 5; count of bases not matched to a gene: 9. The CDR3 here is CASSSPPQGANEQYF. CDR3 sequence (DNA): TGTGCCAGCAGTTCGCCTCCACAGGGGGCTAACGAGCAGTACTTC.

The DNA for the CDR3 is TGCGCCAGCAGGTATAGCAATCAGCCCCAGCATTTT. Translated, it gives CASRYSNQPQHF. V is TRBV10-1 and J is TRBJ1-5, with D hard to call. CDR1 is WNHNN, CDR2 SYGVQD, per germline (reference sequence). There are 12 residues in the CDR3. The V end was cut by 6 bases, the J end by 0 bases, with 3 bases between.

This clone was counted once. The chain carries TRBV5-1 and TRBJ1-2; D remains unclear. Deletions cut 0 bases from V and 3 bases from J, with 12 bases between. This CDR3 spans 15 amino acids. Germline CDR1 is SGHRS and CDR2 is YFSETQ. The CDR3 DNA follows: TGCGCCAGCAGCTTGGCCGCGGGGAGCTACTATGGCTACACCTTC. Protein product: CASSLAAGSYYGYTF.

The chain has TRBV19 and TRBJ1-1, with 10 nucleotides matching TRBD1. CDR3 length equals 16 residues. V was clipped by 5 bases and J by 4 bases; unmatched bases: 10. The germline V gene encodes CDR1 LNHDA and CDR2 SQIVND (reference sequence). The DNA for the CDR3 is TGTGCCAGTAGTTGGCGTTTGACAGGGGGCGTCACTGAAGCTTTCTTT. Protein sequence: CASSWRLTGGVTEAFF.

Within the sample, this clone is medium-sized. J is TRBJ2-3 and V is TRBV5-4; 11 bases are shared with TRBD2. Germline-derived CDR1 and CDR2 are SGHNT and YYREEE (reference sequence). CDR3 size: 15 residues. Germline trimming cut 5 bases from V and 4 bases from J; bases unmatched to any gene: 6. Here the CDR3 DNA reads TGTGCCAGCAGACATAGCGGGGGGGCCCCAGATACGCAGTATTTT. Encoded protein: CASRHSGGAPDTQYF. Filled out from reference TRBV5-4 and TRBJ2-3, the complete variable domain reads ETGVTQSPTHLIKTRGQQVTLRCSSQSGHNTVSWYQQALGQGPQFIFQYYREEENGRGNFPPRFSGLQFPNYSSELNVNALELDDSALYLCASRHSGGAPDTQYFGPGTRLTVL.

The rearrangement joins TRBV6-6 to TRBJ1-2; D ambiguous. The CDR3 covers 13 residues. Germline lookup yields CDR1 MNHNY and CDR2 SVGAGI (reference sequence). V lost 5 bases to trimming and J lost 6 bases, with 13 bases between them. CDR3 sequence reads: CASSNEGMDGYTF. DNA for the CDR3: TGTGCCAGCAGTAACGAGGGTATGGATGGCTACACCTTC.

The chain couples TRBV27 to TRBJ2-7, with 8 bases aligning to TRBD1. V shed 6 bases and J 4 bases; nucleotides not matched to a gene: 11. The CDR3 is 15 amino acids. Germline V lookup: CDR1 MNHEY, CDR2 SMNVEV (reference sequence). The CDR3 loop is CASRQGQGGTYEQYF. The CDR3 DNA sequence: TGTGCCAGCAGGCAAGGACAGGGAGGCACTTACGAGCAGTACTTC.

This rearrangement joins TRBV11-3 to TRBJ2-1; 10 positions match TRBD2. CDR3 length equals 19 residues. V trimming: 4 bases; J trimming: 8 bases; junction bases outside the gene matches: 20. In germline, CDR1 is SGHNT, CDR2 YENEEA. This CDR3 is CASSWSPLGAGGQMDEQFF. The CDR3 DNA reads TGTGCCAGCAGCTGGTCGCCCCTGGGAGCGGGGGGGCAAATGGATGAGCAGTTCTTC.

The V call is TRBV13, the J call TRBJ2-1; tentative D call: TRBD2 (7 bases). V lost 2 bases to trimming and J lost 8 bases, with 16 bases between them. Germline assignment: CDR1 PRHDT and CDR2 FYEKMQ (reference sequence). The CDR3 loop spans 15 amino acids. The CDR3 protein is CASSLFGGGRDEQFF. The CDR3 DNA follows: TGTGCCAGCAGCTTATTTGGCGGGGGCCGGGATGAGCAGTTCTTC.

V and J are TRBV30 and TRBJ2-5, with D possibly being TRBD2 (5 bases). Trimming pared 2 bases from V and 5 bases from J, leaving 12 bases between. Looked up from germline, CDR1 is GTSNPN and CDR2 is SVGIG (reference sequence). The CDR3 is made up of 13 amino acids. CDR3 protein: CAWSHVRGETQYF. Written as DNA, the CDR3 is TGTGCCTGGAGTCATGTAAGAGGGGAGACCCAGTACTTC.

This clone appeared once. The CDR3 bases are TGTGCCAGCAGCTTGAGAGCAGATACGCAGTATTTT. Its protein product is CASSLRADTQYF. The V call is TRBV5-8, the J call TRBJ2-3; the D is unclear. CDR1 SGHTS and CDR2 YDEGEE come from the germline V gene. V shed 1 base and J shed 4 bases, with 4 bases lying between them. The CDR3 length is 12 residues.

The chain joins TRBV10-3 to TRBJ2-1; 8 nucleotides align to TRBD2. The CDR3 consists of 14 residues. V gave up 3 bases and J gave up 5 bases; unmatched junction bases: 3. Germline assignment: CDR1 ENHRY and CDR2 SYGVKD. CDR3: CAISERGGDNEQFF. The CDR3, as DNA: TGTGCCATCAGTGAACGGGGGGGGGACAATGAGCAGTTCTTC.

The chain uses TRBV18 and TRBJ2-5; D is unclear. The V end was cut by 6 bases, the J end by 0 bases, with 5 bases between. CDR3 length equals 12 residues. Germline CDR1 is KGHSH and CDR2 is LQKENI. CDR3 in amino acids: CASSSNQETQYF. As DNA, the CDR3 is TGTGCCAGCTCGTCAAACCAAGAGACCCAGTACTTC.

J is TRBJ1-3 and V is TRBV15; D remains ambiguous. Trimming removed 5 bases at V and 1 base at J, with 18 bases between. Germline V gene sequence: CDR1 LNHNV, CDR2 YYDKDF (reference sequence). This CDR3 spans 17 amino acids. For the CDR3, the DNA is TGTGCCACCAGCCTCCGATACGGGTTTTTATCTGGAAACACCATATATTTT. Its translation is CATSLRYGFLSGNTIYF.

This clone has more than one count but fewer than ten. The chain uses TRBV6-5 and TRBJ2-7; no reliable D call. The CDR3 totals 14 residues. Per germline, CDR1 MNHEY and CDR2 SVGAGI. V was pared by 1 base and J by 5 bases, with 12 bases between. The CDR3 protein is CASSYYVSSDEQYF. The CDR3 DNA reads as TGTGCCAGCAGTTACTATGTCAGTTCCGACGAGCAGTACTTC.

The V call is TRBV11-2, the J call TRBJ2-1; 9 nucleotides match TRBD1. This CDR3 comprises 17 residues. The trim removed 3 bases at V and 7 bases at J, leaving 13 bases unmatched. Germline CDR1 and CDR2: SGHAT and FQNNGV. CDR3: CASSFSLGTGRNNEQFF. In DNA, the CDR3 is TGTGCCAGCAGCTTTTCTCTCGGGACAGGGAGGAATAATGAGCAGTTCTTC.

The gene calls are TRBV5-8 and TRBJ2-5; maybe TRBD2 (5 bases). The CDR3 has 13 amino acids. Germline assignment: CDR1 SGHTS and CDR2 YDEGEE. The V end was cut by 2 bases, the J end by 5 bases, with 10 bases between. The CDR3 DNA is TGTGCCAGCAGCTTCCACCGCGGGGAGACCCAGTACTTC. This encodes CASSFHRGETQYF.

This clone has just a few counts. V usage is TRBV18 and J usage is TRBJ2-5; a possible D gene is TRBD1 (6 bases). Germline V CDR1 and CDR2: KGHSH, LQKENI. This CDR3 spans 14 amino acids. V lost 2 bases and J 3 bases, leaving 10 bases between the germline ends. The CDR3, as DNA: TGTGCCAGCTCACCAATAACAGGGAAAGAGACCCAGTACTTC. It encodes CASSPITGKETQYF.

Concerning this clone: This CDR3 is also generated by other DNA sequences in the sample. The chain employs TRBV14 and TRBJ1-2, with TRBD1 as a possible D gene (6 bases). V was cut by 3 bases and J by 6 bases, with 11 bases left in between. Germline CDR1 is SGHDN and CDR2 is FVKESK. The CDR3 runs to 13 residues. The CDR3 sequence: CASSQSGVHGYTF. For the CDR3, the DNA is TGTGCCAGCAGCCAGTCAGGGGTACATGGCTACACCTTC.

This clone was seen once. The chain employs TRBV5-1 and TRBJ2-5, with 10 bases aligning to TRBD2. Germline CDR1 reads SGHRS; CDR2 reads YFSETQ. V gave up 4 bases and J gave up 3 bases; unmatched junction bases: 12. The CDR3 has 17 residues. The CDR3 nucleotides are TGCGCCAGCAGCCCCTTTGGGGGTAGCGGGGGGAAAGAGACCCAGTACTTC. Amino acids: CASSPFGGSGGKETQYF.

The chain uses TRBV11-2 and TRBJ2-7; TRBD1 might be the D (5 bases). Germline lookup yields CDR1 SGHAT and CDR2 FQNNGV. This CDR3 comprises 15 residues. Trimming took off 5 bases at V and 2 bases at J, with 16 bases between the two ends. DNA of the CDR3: TGTGCCAGCAGCCCGAACTCCCAGGGCCCCTACGAGCAGTACTTC. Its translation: CASSPNSQGPYEQYF.

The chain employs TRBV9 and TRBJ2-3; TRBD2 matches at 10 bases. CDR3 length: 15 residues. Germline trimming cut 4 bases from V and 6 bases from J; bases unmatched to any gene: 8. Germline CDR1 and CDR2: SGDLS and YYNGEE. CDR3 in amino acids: CASSSTSGAWDTQYF. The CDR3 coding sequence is TGTGCCAGCAGCTCAACTAGCGGGGCCTGGGATACGCAGTATTTT.

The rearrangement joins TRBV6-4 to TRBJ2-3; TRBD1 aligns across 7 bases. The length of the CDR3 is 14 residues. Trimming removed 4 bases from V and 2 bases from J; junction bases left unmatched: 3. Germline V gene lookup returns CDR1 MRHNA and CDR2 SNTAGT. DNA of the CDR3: TGTGCCAGCAGTGGGGACAGCTTCACAGATACGCAGTATTTT. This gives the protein CASSGDSFTDTQYF.

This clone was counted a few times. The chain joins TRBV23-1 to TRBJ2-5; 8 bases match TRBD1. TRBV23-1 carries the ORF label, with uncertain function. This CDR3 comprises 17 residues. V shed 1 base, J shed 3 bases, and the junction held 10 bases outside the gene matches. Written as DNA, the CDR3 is TGCGCCAGCAGTCAATTCTTTCCCCAGGACAGGGAAGAGACCCAGTACTTC. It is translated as CASSQFFPQDREETQYF.

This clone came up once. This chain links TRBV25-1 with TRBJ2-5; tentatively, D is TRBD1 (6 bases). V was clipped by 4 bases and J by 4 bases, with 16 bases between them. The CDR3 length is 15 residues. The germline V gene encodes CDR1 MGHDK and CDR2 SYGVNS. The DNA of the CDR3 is TGTGCCAGCAGTGTCGGCGGAACCAGGGGAGAGACCCAGTACTTC. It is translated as CASSVGGTRGETQYF.